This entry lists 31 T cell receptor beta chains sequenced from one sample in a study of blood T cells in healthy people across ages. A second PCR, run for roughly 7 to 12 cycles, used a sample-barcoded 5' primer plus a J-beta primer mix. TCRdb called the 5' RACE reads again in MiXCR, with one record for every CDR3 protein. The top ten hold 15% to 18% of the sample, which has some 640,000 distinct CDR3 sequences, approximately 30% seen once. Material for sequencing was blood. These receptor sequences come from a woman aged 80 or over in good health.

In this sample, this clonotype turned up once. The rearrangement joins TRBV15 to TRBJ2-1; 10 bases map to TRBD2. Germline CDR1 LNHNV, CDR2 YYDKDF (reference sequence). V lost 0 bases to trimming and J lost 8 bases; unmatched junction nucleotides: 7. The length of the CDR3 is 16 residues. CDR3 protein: CATSRDVLAGEYEQFF. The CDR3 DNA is TGTGCCACCAGCAGAGATGTTCTAGCGGGAGAATATGAGCAGTTCTTC. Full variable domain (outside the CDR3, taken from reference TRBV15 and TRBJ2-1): DAMVIQNPRYQVTQFGKPVTLSCSQTLNHNVMYWYQQKSSQAPKLLFHYYDKDFNNEADTPDNFQSRRPNTSFCFLDIRSPGLGDTAMYLCATSRDVLAGEYEQFFGPGTRLTVL.

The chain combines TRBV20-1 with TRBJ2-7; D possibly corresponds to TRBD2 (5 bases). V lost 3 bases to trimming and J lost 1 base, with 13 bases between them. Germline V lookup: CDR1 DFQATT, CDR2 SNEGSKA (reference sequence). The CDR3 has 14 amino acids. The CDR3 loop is CSASKGDGSYEQYF. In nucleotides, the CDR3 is TGCAGTGCTAGTAAGGGAGACGGGTCCTACGAGCAGTACTTC.

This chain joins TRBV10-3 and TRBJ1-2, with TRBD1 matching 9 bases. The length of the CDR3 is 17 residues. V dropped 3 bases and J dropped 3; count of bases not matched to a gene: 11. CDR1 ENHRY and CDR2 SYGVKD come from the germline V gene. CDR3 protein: CAISERGTGRIDYGYTF. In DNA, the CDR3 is TGTGCCATCAGTGAAAGAGGGACAGGGAGGATTGACTATGGCTACACCTTC.

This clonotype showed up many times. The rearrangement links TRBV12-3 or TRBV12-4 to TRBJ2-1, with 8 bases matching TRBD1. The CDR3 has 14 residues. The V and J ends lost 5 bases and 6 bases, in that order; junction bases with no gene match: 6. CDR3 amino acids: CASSPRDRINEQFF. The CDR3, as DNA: TGTGCCAGCAGTCCAAGGGACAGGATCAATGAGCAGTTCTTC.

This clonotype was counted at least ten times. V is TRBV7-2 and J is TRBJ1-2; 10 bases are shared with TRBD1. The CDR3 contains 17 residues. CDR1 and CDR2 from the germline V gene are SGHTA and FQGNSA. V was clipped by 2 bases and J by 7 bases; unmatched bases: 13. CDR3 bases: TGTGCCAGCAGCTTATCCCGACAGGGGGCCGAGGGTTCTGGCTACACCTTC. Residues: CASSLSRQGAEGSGYTF.

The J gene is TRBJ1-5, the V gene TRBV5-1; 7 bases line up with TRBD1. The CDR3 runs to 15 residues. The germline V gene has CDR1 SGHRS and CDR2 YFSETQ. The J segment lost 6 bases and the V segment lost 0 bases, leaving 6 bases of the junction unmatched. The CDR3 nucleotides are TGCGCCAGCAGCTTGGGGGACCAGGGGGGTCAGCCCCAGCATTTT. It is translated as CASSLGDQGGQPQHF.

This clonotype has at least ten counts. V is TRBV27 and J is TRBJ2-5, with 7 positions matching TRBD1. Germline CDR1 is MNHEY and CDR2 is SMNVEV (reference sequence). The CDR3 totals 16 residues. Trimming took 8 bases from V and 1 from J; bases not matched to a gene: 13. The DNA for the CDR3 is TGTGCCAGCGCCGCATACTACAGGGGATTCCAAGAGACCCAGTACTTC. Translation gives CASAAYYRGFQETQYF.

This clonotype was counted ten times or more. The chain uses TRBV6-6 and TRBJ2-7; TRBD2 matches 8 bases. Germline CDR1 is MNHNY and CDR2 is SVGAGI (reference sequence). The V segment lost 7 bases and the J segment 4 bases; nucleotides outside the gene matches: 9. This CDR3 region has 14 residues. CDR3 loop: CASKGSGGEYEQYF. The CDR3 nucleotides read TGTGCCAGCAAAGGGAGCGGGGGAGAGTACGAGCAGTACTTC.

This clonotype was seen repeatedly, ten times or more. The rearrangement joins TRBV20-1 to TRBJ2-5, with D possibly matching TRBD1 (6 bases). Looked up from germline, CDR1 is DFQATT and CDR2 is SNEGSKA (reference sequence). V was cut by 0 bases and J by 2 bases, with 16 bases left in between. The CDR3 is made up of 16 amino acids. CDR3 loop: CSARDSRGTLQETQYF. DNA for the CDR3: TGCAGTGCTAGAGATTCTAGGGGGACACTTCAAGAGACCCAGTACTTC.

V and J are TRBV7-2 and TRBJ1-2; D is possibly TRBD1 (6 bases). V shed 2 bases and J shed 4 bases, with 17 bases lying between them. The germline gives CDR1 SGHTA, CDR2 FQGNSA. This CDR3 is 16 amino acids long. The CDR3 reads CASSLSGTSRRYGYTF. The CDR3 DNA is TGTGCCAGCAGCTTATCTGGGACATCGCGCCGCTATGGCTACACCTTC.

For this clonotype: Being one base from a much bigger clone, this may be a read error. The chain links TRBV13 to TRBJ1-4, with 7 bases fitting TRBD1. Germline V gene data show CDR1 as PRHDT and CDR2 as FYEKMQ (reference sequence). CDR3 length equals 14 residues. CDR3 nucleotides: TGTGCCAGCAGCTCGGGACAGCCGAATGGAAAACTGTTTTTT. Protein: CASSSGQPNGKLFF.

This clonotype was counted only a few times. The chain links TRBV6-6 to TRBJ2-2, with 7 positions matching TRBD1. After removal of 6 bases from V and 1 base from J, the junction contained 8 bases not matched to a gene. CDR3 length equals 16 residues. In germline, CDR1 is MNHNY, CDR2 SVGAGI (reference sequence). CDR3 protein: CASRSGTAMNTGELFF. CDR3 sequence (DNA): TGTGCCAGCAGATCCGGGACAGCTATGAACACCGGGGAGCTGTTTTTT.

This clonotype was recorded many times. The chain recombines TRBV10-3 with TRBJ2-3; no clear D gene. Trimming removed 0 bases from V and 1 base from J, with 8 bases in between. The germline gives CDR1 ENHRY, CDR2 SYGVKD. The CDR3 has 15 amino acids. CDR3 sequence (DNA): TGTGCCATCAGTGAGTCGATCCGGGGCACAGATACGCAGTATTTT. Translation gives CAISESIRGTDTQYF.

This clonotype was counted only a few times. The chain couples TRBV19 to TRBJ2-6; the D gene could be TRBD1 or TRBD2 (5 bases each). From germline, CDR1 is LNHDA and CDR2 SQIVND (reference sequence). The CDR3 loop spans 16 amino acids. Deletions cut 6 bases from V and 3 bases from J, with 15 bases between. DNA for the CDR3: TGTGCCAGTAGGGGGGACCGCCTCGGTGGGGCCAACGTCCTGACTTTC. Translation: CASRGDRLGGANVLTF.

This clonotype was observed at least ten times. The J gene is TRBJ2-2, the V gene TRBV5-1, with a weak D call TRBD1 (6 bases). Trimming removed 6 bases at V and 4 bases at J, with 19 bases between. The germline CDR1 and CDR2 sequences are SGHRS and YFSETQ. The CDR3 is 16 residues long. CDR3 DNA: TGCGCCAGCACCCGGGACACTACCACCCTCACCGGGGAGCTGTTTTTT. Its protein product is CASTRDTTTLTGELFF.

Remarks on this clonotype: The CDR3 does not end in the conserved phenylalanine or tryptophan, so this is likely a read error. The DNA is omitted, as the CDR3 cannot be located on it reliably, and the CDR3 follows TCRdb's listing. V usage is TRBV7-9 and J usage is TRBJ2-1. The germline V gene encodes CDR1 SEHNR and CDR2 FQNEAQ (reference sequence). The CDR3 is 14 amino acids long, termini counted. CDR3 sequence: CASRADVYGYTFGS.

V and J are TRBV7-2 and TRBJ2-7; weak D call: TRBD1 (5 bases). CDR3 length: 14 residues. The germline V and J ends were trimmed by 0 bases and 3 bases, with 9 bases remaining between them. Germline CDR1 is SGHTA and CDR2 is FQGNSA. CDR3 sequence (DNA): TGTGCCAGCAGCTTAGCACAGGACCTCTACGAGCAGTACTTC. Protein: CASSLAQDLYEQYF.

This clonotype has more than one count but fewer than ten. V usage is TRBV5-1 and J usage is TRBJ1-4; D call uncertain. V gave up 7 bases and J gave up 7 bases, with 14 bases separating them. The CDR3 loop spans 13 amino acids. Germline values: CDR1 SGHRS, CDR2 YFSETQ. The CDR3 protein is CASRPPAGEKLFF. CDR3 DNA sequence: TGCGCCAGCCGACCCCCTGCGGGTGAAAAACTGTTTTTT. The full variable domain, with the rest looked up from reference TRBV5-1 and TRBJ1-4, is KAGVTQTPRYLIKTRGQQVTLSCSPISGHRSVSWYQQTPGQGLQFLFEYFSETQRNKGNFPGRFSGRQFSNSRSEMNVSTLELGDSALYLCASRPPAGEKLFFGSGTQLSVL.

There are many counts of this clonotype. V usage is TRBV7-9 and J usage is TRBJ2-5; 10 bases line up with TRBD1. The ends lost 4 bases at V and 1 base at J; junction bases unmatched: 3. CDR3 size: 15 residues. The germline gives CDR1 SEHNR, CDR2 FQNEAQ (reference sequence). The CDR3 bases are TGTGCCAGCAGCTCACGGACAGGGGGCCAAGAGACCCAGTACTTC. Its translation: CASSSRTGGQETQYF.

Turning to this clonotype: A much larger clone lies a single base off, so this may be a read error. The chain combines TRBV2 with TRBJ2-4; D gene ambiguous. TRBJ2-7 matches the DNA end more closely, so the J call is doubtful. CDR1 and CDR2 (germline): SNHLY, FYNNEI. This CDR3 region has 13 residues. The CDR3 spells CASSGTRPSEQYF. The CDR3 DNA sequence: TGTGCCAGCAGTGGGACGCGGCCGAGCGAGCAGTACTTC.

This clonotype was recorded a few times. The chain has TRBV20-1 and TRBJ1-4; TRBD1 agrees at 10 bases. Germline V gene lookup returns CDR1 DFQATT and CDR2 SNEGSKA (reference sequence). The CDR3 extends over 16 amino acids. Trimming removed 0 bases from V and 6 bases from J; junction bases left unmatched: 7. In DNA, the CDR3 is TGCAGTGCTAGAGAGATGTCCGGGACAGGGGATGAAAAACTGTTTTTT. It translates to CSAREMSGTGDEKLFF.

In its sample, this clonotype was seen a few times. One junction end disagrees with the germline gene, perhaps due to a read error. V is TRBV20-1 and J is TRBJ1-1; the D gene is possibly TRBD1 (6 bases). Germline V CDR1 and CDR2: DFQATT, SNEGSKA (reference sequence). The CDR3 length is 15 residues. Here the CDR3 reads CSARDPTGVNTGAFF. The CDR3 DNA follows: TGCAGTGCTAGAGACCCGACAGGAGTGAACACTGGAGCTTTCTTT.

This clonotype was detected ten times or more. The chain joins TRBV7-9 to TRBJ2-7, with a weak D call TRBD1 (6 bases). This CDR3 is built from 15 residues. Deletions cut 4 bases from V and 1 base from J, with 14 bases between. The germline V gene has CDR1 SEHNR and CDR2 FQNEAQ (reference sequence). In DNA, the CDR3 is TGTGCCAGCAGCTCGACAGGCTGGGCGTCCTACGAGCAGTACTTC. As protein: CASSSTGWASYEQYF.

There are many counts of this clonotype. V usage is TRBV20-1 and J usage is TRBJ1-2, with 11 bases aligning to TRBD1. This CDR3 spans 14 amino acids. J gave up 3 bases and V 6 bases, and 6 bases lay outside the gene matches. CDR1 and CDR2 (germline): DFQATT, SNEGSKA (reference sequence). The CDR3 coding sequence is TGCAGTGCCGAAGGACAGGGGGCAGACTATGGCTACACCTTC. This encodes CSAEGQGADYGYTF.

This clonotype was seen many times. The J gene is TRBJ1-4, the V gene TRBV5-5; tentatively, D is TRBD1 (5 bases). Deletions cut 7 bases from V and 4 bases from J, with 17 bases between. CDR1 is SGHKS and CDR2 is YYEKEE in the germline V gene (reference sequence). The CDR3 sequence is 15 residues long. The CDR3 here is CASATSGTYNEKLFF. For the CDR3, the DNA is TGTGCCAGCGCCACCTCCGGGACTTATAATGAAAAACTGTTTTTT.

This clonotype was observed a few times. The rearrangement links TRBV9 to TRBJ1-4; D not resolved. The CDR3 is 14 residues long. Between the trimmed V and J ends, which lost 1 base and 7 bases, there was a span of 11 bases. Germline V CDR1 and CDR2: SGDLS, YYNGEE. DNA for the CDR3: TGTGCCAGCAGCGTATCCCCCCGTTCTGAAAAACTGTTTTTT. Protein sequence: CASSVSPRSEKLFF.

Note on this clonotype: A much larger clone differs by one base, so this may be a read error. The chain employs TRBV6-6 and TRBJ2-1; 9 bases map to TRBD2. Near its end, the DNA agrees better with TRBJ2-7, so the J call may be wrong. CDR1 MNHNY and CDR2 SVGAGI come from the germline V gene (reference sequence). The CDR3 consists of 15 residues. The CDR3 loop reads CASSYSGGGDNEQYF. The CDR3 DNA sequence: TGTGCCAGCAGTTACTCGGGCGGGGGGGACAATGAGCAGTACTTC.

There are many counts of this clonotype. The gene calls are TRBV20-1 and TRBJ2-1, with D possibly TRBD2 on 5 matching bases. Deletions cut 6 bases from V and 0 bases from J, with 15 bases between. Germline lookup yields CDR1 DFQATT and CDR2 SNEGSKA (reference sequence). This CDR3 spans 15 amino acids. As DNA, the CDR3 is TGCAGTGCACTACAAGCGGTAAGCTCCTACAATGAGCAGTTCTTC. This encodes CSALQAVSSYNEQFF.

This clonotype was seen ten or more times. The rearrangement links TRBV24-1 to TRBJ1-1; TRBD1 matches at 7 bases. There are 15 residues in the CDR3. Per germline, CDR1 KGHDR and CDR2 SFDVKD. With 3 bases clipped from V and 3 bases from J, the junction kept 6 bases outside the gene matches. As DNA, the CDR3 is TGTGCCACCAGTGATGGATACAGGGGAGACACTGAAGCTTTCTTT. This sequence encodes CATSDGYRGDTEAFF.

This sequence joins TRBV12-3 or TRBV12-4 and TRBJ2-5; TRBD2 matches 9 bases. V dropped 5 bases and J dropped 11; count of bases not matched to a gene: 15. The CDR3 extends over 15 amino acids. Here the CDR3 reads CASSPLAGTTNGQYF. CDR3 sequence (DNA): TGTGCCAGCAGTCCTCTAGCGGGGACTACAAATGGGCAGTACTTC.

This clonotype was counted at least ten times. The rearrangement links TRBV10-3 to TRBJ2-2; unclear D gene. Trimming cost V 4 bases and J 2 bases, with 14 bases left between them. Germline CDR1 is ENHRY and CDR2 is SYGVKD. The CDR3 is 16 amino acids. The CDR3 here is CAISAKSPDNTGELFF. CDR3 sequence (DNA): TGTGCCATCAGTGCAAAATCCCCTGACAACACCGGGGAGCTGTTTTTT.